Below are 12 T cell receptor beta chains sequenced from a single sample in a study of identical twins. TCRdb redid the calling of the 5' RACE reads with MiXCR, one entry per CDR3 protein. The repertoire holds around 100,000 distinct CDR3 sequences, with 4.5% to 6.5% as singletons. Material: memory T cells sorted from blood. The receptors derive from a woman between 45 and 60 years old in good health.

The sample holds many counts of this clonotype. The gene calls are TRBV5-1 and TRBJ2-2; the match to TRBD1 covers 8 bases. Germline CDR1 and CDR2: SGHRS and YFSETQ. This CDR3 is 18 amino acids long. J gave up 2 bases and V 4 bases, and 13 bases lay outside the gene matches. CDR3 region: CASSPGQGRFRNTGELFF. CDR3 in DNA: TGCGCCAGCAGCCCAGGACAGGGAAGGTTCCGAAACACCGGGGAGCTGTTTTTT.

This clonotype appeared many times. Here the CDR3 DNA reads TGCAGCGTTGAGGGCAGACGTCAAGAGACCCAGTACTTC. This gives the protein CSVEGRRQETQYF. The chain recombines TRBV29-1 with TRBJ2-5; no firm D call. V was shortened by 3 bases and J by 2 bases, with 10 bases between the two germline ends. The CDR3 is 13 amino acids. In germline, CDR1 is SQVTM, CDR2 ANQGSEA.

This clonotype was observed a handful of times. The rearrangement joins TRBV25-1 to TRBJ1-4; the match to TRBD1 covers 8 bases. The ends lost 3 bases at V and 5 bases at J; junction bases unmatched: 8. CDR3 length: 16 residues. The V gene's germline CDR1 is MGHDK and CDR2 SYGVNS. CDR3 in amino acids: CASSDPRGQGNEKLFF. Written as DNA, the CDR3 is TGTGCCAGCAGTGACCCCCGAGGACAGGGAAATGAAAAACTGTTTTTT. Drawing the rest from reference TRBV25-1 and TRBJ1-4, the complete variable domain is EADIYQTPRYLVIGTGKKITLECSQTMGHDKMYWYQQDPGMELHLIHYSYGVNSTEKGDLSSESTVSRIRTEHFPLTLESARPSHTSQYLCASSDPRGQGNEKLFFGSGTQLSVL.

This sequence joins TRBV20-1 and TRBJ2-1, with a weak D call TRBD1 (6 bases). Germline V gene lookup returns CDR1 DFQATT and CDR2 SNEGSKA (reference sequence). This CDR3 comprises 13 residues. V lost 6 bases, J lost 6 bases, and 15 bases lay in between. DNA of the CDR3: TGCAGTGCGGATGGACAGCTGGGCAATGAGCAGTTCTTC. This sequence encodes CSADGQLGNEQFF.

This clonotype came up a few times. J is TRBJ2-3 and V is TRBV20-1; unclear D gene. With 0 bases removed from V and 6 bases from J, the gap between germline ends came to 10 bases. CDR1 and CDR2 from the germline V gene are DFQATT and SNEGSKA (reference sequence). The CDR3 has 13 amino acids. The CDR3 DNA reads TGCAGTGCTAGAGACGAATTAGTGGATACGCAGTATTTT. Translation: CSARDELVDTQYF.

This clonotype was seen repeatedly, ten times or more. This rearrangement joins TRBV5-1 to TRBJ2-2; D is uncertain. The CDR3 consists of 15 residues. Germline loops: CDR1 SGHRS, CDR2 YFSETQ. V was clipped by 4 bases and J by 3 bases, with 13 bases between them. The CDR3 region has the DNA TGCGCCAGCAGCCCTCTAGAGCGTTACACCGGGGAGCTGTTTTTT. This translates into CASSPLERYTGELFF.

This clonotype was seen repeatedly, ten times or more. The CDR3, as DNA: TGCGCCAGCCAGGCTGGGGGCGCTAATACAGATACGCAGTATTTT. It translates to CASQAGGANTDTQYF. The rearrangement links TRBV10-2 to TRBJ2-3; tentative D call: TRBD1 (6 bases). CDR1 and CDR2 from the germline V gene are WSHSY and SAAADI. The CDR3 spans 15 residues. V was pared by 8 bases and J by 3 bases, with 18 bases between.

This clonotype was seen repeatedly, ten times or more. The J gene is TRBJ1-1, the V gene TRBV11-2; D gene uncertain. There are 17 residues in the CDR3. Between the trimmed V and J ends, which lost 3 bases and 3 bases, there was a span of 20 bases. CDR1 and CDR2 from the germline V gene are SGHAT and FQNNGV. CDR3 nucleotide sequence: TGTGCCAGCAGCTTGGGGATGGGATTCCAAAGGGACACTGAAGCTTTCTTT. Translating gives CASSLGMGFQRDTEAFF. The variable domain in full, with the rest retrieved from reference TRBV11-2 and TRBJ1-1, is EAGVAQSPRYKIIEKRQSVAFWCNPISGHATLYWYQQILGQGPKLLIQFQNNGVVDDSQLPKDRFSAERLKGVDSTLKIQPAKLEDSAVYLCASSLGMGFQRDTEAFFGQGTRLTVV.

Ten or more counts support this clonotype. V is TRBV20-1 and J is TRBJ2-3; D unresolved. This CDR3 is built from 12 residues. Trimming removed 2 bases from V and 2 bases from J, with 5 bases in between. CDR1 is DFQATT, CDR2 SNEGSKA, per germline (reference sequence). The CDR3 reads CSARPNTDTQYF. CDR3 DNA: TGCAGTGCTAGACCTAACACAGATACGCAGTATTTT.

This clonotype was seen at least ten times. The chain recombines TRBV5-1 with TRBJ1-1; 9 bases align to TRBD1. CDR3 size: 18 residues. J gave up 4 bases and V 1 base, and 14 bases lay outside the gene matches. Germline assignment: CDR1 SGHRS and CDR2 YFSETQ. The chain's CDR3 is CASSLSPLWGQGGTEAFF. For the CDR3, the DNA is TGCGCCAGCAGCTTGAGCCCCTTGTGGGGACAGGGAGGCACTGAAGCTTTCTTT.

V usage is TRBV4-1 and J usage is TRBJ2-7; 9 bases are shared with TRBD1. CDR1 is MGHRA, CDR2 YSYEKL, per germline. The CDR3 consists of 17 residues. V was pared by 0 bases and J by 5 bases, with 11 bases of the junction left unmatched. CDR3 loop: CASSQDSGTGLGDEQYF. The CDR3 DNA follows: TGCGCCAGCAGCCAAGACTCGGGGACAGGGCTGGGGGACGAGCAGTACTTC.

This clonotype occurred many times. The rearrangement uses TRBV20-1 and TRBJ2-1, with 13 positions matching TRBD2. CDR1 DFQATT and CDR2 SNEGSKA come from the germline V gene (reference sequence). CDR3 size: 17 residues. Trimming took 0 bases from V and 9 from J; bases not matched to a gene: 11. CDR3 in amino acids: CSARDDVTSGRAGEQFF. CDR3 nucleotides: TGCAGTGCTAGAGATGACGTAACTAGCGGGAGGGCCGGTGAGCAGTTCTTC.